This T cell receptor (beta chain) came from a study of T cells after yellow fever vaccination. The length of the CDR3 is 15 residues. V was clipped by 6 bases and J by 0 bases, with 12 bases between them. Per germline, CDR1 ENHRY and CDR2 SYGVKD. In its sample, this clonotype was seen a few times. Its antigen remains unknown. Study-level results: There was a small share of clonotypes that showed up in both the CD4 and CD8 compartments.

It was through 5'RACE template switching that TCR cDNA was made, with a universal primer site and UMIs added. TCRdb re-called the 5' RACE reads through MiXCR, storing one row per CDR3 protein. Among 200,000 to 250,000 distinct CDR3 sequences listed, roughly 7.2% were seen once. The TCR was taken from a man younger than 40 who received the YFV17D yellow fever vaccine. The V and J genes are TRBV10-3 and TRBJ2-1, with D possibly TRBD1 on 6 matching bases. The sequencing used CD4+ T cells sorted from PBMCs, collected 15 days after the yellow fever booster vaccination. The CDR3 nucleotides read TGTGCCATCAGCAACACAGGGAGCTCCTACAATGAGCAGTTCTTC. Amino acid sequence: CAISNTGSSYNEQFF.